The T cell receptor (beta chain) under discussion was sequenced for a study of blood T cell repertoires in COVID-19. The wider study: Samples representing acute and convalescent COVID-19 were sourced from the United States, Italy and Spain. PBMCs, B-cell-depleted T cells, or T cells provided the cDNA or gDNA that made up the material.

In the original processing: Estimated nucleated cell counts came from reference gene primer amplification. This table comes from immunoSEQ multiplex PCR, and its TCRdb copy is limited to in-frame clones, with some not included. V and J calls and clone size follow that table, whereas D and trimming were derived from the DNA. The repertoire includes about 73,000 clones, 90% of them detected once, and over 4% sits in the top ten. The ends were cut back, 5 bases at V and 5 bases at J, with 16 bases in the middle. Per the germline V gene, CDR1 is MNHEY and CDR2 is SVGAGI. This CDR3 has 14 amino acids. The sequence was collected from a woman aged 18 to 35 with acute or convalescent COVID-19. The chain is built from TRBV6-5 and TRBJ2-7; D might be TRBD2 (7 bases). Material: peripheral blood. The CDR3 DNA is TGTGCCAGCAGTCGGACCACAGGGAGGGACGAGCAGTACTTC. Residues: CASSRTTGRDEQYF.